This T cell receptor beta chain was captured by sequencing in a study of T and B cells in COVID-19 patients. Overall study findings and caveats: The recovered cohort had around 2,000 exclusive TCR clusters, including 30 to 40 low generation probability clusters. Patients with COVID-19 reportedly showed strongly skewed T cell receptor beta variable and joining gene usage. At recovery TRB diversity and richness exceeded healthy donors, after highly clonal active COVID-19 repertoires.

Blood genomic DNA input for TRB amplification was about 250-550 ng. BIOMED2 TRB-A/B primer pools were used in multiplex TRB PCR. One entry per CDR3 protein, called by TCRdb with MiXCR from the multiplex PCR reads. Counted here are approximately 7,200 distinct CDR3 sequences, about a third occurring once; the ten biggest clones make up 20% to 30%. With 4 bases clipped from V and 2 bases from J, the junction kept 9 bases outside the gene matches. Germline V gives CDR1 MNHEY, CDR2 SVGEGT. There are 17 residues in the CDR3. About this clonotype: Its specificity is unknown.

V and J are TRBV6-2 or TRBV6-3 and TRBJ2-3, with 10 bases lining up with TRBD2. Sequencing was carried out using blood. The clonotype was recovered from a human donor who had recovered from COVID-19. In nucleotides, the CDR3 is TGTGCCAGCAGTTGGTATATAGGGACTAGCGCCACAGATACGCAGTATTTT. As protein: CASSWYIGTSATDTQYF.